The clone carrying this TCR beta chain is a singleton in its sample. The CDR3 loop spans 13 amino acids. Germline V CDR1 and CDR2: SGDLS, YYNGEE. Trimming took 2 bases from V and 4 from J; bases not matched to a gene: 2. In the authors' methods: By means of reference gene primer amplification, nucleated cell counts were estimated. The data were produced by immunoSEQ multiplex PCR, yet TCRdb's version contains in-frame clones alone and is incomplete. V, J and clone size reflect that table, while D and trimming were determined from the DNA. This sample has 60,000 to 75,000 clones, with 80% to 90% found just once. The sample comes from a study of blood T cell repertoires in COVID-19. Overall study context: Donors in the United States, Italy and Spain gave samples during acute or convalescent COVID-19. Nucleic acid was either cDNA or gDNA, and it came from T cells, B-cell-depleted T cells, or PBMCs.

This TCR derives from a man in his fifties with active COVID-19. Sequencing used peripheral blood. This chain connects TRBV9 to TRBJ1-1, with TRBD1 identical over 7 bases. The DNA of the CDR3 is TGTGCCAGCAGCGTCACAGGGGCCACTGAAGCTTTCTTT. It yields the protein CASSVTGATEAFF.